What follows are 27 T cell receptor beta chains derived from one specimen sequenced in a study of blood T cell repertoires in COVID-19 (dated by TCRdb to the early 2020s). The method was the immunoSEQ multiplex PCR assay. TCRdb mirrors the immuneACCESS table, restricted to in-frame sequences. Some clones are absent from its copies; in checked studies, under half trace to an unresolved V gene, and the reason for the others is unknown. In all, the sample holds more than 150,000 clones, and just over 85% of those were seen once. The ten largest make up around 8.2% of the sample. Specimen: peripheral blood. The source is a man aged 55 to 69 with acute or convalescent COVID-19.

CDR3 region: CASSPTGSDTQYF. In nucleotides, the CDR3 is TGTGCCAGCTCACCTACAGGGTCAGATACGCAGTATTTT. J is TRBJ2-3 and V is TRBV18; D might be TRBD1 (6 bases). CDR3 length: 13 residues. Germline-derived CDR1 and CDR2 are KGHSH and LQKENI. The V end lost 3 bases, the J end lost 4 bases, and 8 bases lay between the germline ends.

The rearrangement joins TRBV5-1 to TRBJ2-5; 9 bases map to TRBD2. Trimming cost V 1 base and J 9 bases; bases outside gene matches: 22. Germline V gene sequence: CDR1 SGHRS, CDR2 YFSETQ. The CDR3 sequence is 19 residues long. The CDR3 bases are TGCGCCAGCAGCTTGAGGTCACTAGCGGGCTTAAGAGACCCAGCCCCCCAGTACTTC. Amino acid sequence: CASSLRSLAGLRDPAPQYF.

This chain uses TRBV5-1 with TRBJ1-5; D not certain. This CDR3 spans 15 amino acids. CDR1 and CDR2 from the germline V gene are SGHRS and YFSETQ. V lost 6 bases and J lost 0, with 13 bases in between. CDR3 loop: CASTPLPGSNQPQHF. CDR3 coding DNA: TGCGCCAGCACCCCCCTTCCGGGTAGCAATCAGCCCCAGCATTTT.

The chain links TRBV5-1 to TRBJ1-1, with a tentative D call TRBD1 (5 bases). The CDR3 sequence is 14 residues long. Trimming removed 3 bases from V and 5 bases from J, with 14 bases in between. CDR1 is SGHRS, CDR2 YFSETQ, per germline. CDR3 loop: CASSWRGLGTEAFF. CDR3 coding DNA: TGCGCCAGCAGCTGGAGGGGTCTGGGGACTGAAGCTTTCTTT.

The V gene is TRBV5-1, the J gene TRBJ2-1; 7 nucleotides align to TRBD1. The CDR3 covers 15 residues. The junction had 5 bases not matched to a gene; V was cut back by 5 bases and J by 0 bases. Germline assignment: CDR1 SGHRS and CDR2 YFSETQ. Here the CDR3 reads CASRLTGDSYNEQFF. CDR3 nucleotides: TGCGCCAGCAGGCTCACAGGGGACTCCTACAATGAGCAGTTCTTC.

This chain uses TRBV6-5 with TRBJ1-2; D is undetermined. The V end lost 9 bases, the J end lost 6 bases, and 11 bases lay between the germline ends. The CDR3 has 11 residues. Germline V lookup: CDR1 MNHEY, CDR2 SVGAGI. The CDR3 DNA sequence: TGTGCCAGTCGTCTCGGGGATGGCTACACCTTC. Its protein is CASRLGDGYTF.

The genes are TRBV24-1 and TRBJ2-3; D possibly corresponds to TRBD2 (6 bases). V was clipped by 2 bases and J by 5 bases, with 13 bases between them. Per the germline V gene, CDR1 is KGHDR and CDR2 is SFDVKD. CDR3 size: 15 residues. The CDR3, as DNA: TGTGCCACCAGTGATTCCCGACTAGGCGGAGATACGCAGTATTTT. Translation: CATSDSRLGGDTQYF.

V gene TRBV11-1 combines with J gene TRBJ1-2; 8 bases fit TRBD1. J was trimmed by 6 bases and V by 1 base; bases with no gene match: 7. This CDR3 has 15 amino acids. Germline CDR1 and CDR2: SGHAT and FQDESV (reference sequence). The CDR3 bases are TGTGCCAGCAGCTTAGGACAGGGGAAAATGGATGGCTACACCTTC. It is translated as CASSLGQGKMDGYTF.

This clone has a handful of counts. The chain combines TRBV4-1 with TRBJ2-7; 7 nucleotides match TRBD1. Trimming took 4 bases from V and 2 from J; bases not matched to a gene: 8. From germline, CDR1 is MGHRA and CDR2 YSYEKL. The CDR3 consists of 15 residues. For the CDR3, the DNA is TGCGCCAGCAGCCCTTACCGGGACAGAACCTACGAGCAGTACTTC. Translation gives CASSPYRDRTYEQYF.

This chain uses TRBV30 with TRBJ1-2; TRBD1 matches 8 bases. The J segment lost 7 bases and the V segment lost 4 bases, leaving 2 bases of the junction unmatched. Germline CDR1 GTSNPN, CDR2 SVGIG (reference sequence). The CDR3 is 11 residues long. DNA for the CDR3: TGTGCCTGGATCCAGGGGGCTGGCTACACCTTC. Translation: CAWIQGAGYTF.

The CDR3 sequence: CASSLGQGSVNTEAFF. CDR3 sequence (DNA): TGTGCCAGCAGCTTGGGGCAGGGATCAGTGAACACTGAAGCTTTCTTT. The chain has TRBV5-8 and TRBJ1-1; D perhaps matches TRBD1 (5 bases). This CDR3 has 16 amino acids. With 0 bases removed from V and 0 bases from J, the gap between germline ends came to 12 bases. The germline gives CDR1 SGHTS, CDR2 YDEGEE. Complete variable domain (other parts from reference TRBV5-8 and TRBJ1-1): EAGVTQSPTHLIKTRGQQATLRCSPISGHTSVYWYQQALGLGLQFLLWYDEGEERNRGNFPPRFSGRQFPNYSSELNVNALELEDSALYLCASSLGQGSVNTEAFFGQGTRLTVV.

The V call is TRBV6-1, the J call TRBJ2-2; D might be TRBD1 (5 bases). The germline V and J ends were trimmed by 3 bases and 1 base, with 9 bases remaining between them. Germline lookup yields CDR1 MNHNS and CDR2 SASEGT. This CDR3 contains 15 residues. CDR3 in amino acids: CASSERQRNTGELFF. As DNA, the CDR3 is TGTGCCAGCAGTGAGAGACAGAGGAACACCGGGGAGCTGTTTTTT.

CDR3 loop: CASSGQGVANEKLFF. The DNA for the CDR3 is TGTGCCAGCAGTGGACAGGGCGTTGCTAATGAAAAACTGTTTTTT. J is TRBJ1-4 and V is TRBV2; 7 bases are a match to TRBD1. Germline-derived CDR1 and CDR2 are SNHLY and FYNNEI. J was trimmed by 3 bases and V by 4 bases; bases with no gene match: 5. The CDR3 totals 15 residues.

This chain links TRBV4-1 with TRBJ1-5; 11 nucleotides align to TRBD1. Germline V gene lookup returns CDR1 MGHRA and CDR2 YSYEKL. This CDR3 is 17 amino acids long. The V gene end was trimmed by 3 bases and the J gene end by 7 bases; junction bases not matched to a gene: 11. As DNA, the CDR3 is TGCGCCAGCAGCCAGCGGACAGGGGGCGACGGAGGGCAGCCCCAGCATTTT. This translates into CASSQRTGGDGGQPQHF.

The J gene is TRBJ2-7, the V gene TRBV28; TRBD1 matches at 8 bases. The CDR3 covers 15 residues. The V and J ends lost 3 bases and 2 bases, in that order; junction bases with no gene match: 6. Germline V gene data show CDR1 as MDHEN and CDR2 as SYDVKM. CDR3 amino acids: CASSFDRGQTYEQYF. The DNA for the CDR3 is TGTGCCAGCAGTTTTGACAGGGGACAGACCTACGAGCAGTACTTC.

This clone has only a few counts. This rearrangement joins TRBV7-9 to TRBJ1-5; possibly TRBD1 for D (5 bases). Deletions cut 1 base from V and 9 bases from J, with 19 bases between. The germline V gene encodes CDR1 SEHNR and CDR2 FQNEAQ (reference sequence). The CDR3 is made up of 16 amino acids. This CDR3 is CASSLGSRGNGPPQHF. Here the CDR3 DNA reads TGTGCCAGCAGCTTAGGGTCTAGGGGAAATGGCCCGCCCCAGCATTTT. Full variable domain (rest looked up from reference TRBV7-9 and TRBJ1-5): DTGVSQNPRHKITKRGQNVTFRCDPISEHNRLYWYRQTLGQGPEFLTYFQNEAQLEKSRLLSDRFSAERPKGSFSTLEIQRTEQGDSAMYLCASSLGSRGNGPPQHFGDGTRLSIL.

The chain combines TRBV19 with TRBJ1-5, with D perhaps matching TRBD1 (5 bases). Germline loops: CDR1 LNHDA, CDR2 SQIVND (reference sequence). Trimming took off 4 bases at V and 0 bases at J, with 16 bases between the two ends. The CDR3 loop spans 17 amino acids. CDR3 region: CASSTSSGIYSNQPQHF. CDR3 nucleotides: TGTGCCAGTAGTACCAGTTCAGGGATCTATAGCAATCAGCCCCAGCATTTT.

The chain has TRBV2 and TRBJ1-1, with D tentatively TRBD1 (5 bases). The CDR3 is 14 residues long. CDR1 and CDR2 (germline): SNHLY, FYNNEI. Deletions cut 6 bases from V and 0 bases from J, with 11 bases between. CDR3 sequence: CASSWTFLNTEAFF. CDR3 DNA: TGTGCCAGCAGCTGGACATTTTTGAACACTGAAGCTTTCTTT.

This chain links TRBV20-1 with TRBJ2-3, with a tentative D call TRBD2 (6 bases). The V end lost 6 bases, the J end lost 0 bases, and 16 bases lay between the germline ends. CDR3 length equals 15 residues. Germline CDR1 reads DFQATT; CDR2 reads SNEGSKA (reference sequence). This CDR3 reads CSASSGGESTDTQYF. The CDR3 DNA reads TGCAGTGCCAGTAGCGGAGGGGAAAGCACAGATACGCAGTATTTT.

The gene calls are TRBV2 and TRBJ1-1; D is perhaps TRBD1 (5 bases). With 3 bases removed from V and 7 bases from J, the gap between germline ends came to 15 bases. The CDR3 runs 14 residues. Germline loops: CDR1 SNHLY, CDR2 FYNNEI. CDR3 sequence (DNA): TGTGCCAGCAGTGACGGCGGGGGGTGGCTTGAAGCTTTCTTT. Its protein is CASSDGGGWLEAFF.

This rearrangement joins TRBV7-3 to TRBJ1-2; D remains unclear. The germline CDR1 and CDR2 sequences are SGHTA and FQGTGA. Trimming removed 3 bases from V and 1 base from J, with 12 bases in between. The CDR3 has 15 amino acids. The CDR3 region has the DNA TGTGCCAGCAGCTTCCCCAGCTCGGGTAACTATGGCTACACCTTC. Amino acids: CASSFPSSGNYGYTF. The full variable domain, rest sourced from reference TRBV7-3 and TRBJ1-2, is GAGVSQTPSNKVTEKGKYVELRCDPISGHTALYWYRQSLGQGPEFLIYFQGTGAADDSGLPNDRFFAVRPEGSVSTLKIQRTERGDSAVYLCASSFPSSGNYGYTFGSGTRLTVV.

This rearrangement joins TRBV11-2 to TRBJ2-7; TRBD1 matches 7 bases. Per the germline V gene, CDR1 is SGHAT and CDR2 is FQNNGV. The CDR3 sequence is 14 residues long. V lost 5 bases, J lost 2 bases, and 6 bases stayed unmatched. The DNA of the CDR3 is TGTGCCAGCAGCCTCAGACAGGGTACCTACGAGCAGTACTTC. Its protein product is CASSLRQGTYEQYF.

The table lists this clone with a count of one. The chain employs TRBV2 and TRBJ1-5, with a possible D match to TRBD1 (5 bases). The germline V gene has CDR1 SNHLY and CDR2 FYNNEI. Trimming stripped 4 bases from V and 7 bases from J, with 14 bases between. This CDR3 has 14 amino acids. CDR3 residues: CASSASGIRQPQHF. CDR3 nucleotides: TGTGCCAGCAGTGCGTCAGGGATCCGACAGCCCCAGCATTTT. Full variable domain (rest looked up from reference TRBV2 and TRBJ1-5): EPEVTQTPSHQVTQMGQEVILRCVPISNHLYFYWYRQILGQKVEFLVSFYNNEISEKSEIFDDQFSVERPDGSNFTLKIRSTKLEDSAMYFCASSASGIRQPQHFGDGTRLSIL.

In this sample, this clone turned up once. The V gene is TRBV29-1, the J gene TRBJ1-1; D perhaps matches TRBD1 (5 bases). The germline V gene has CDR1 SQVTM and CDR2 ANQGSEA. This CDR3 is 12 amino acids long. Trimming left V 2 bases short and J 2 bases short, with 6 bases between. CDR3 DNA: TGCAGCGTTGAACAGGGTAACACTGAAGCTTTCTTT. This gives the protein CSVEQGNTEAFF. The full variable domain, in which reference TRBV29-1 and TRBJ1-1 provide the parts outside the CDR3, is SAVISQKPSRDICQRGTSLTIQCQVDSQVTMMFWYRQQPGQSLTLIATANQGSEATYESGFVIDKFPISRPNLTFSTLTVSNMSPEDSSIYLCSVEQGNTEAFFGQGTRLTVV.

This chain joins TRBV2 and TRBJ1-5, with D uncertain. Germline V gives CDR1 SNHLY, CDR2 FYNNEI. The V and J ends lost 6 bases and 0 bases respectively, with 6 bases between them. This CDR3 spans 13 amino acids. The CDR3 here is CASSTDSNQPQHF. The CDR3 coding sequence is TGTGCCAGCAGCACAGATAGCAATCAGCCCCAGCATTTT.

This clone has a handful of counts. CDR3 residues: CAWSVLARNEQFF. For the CDR3, the DNA is TGTGCCTGGAGTGTACTAGCGCGCAATGAGCAGTTCTTC. The rearrangement joins TRBV30 to TRBJ2-1; 7 bases fit TRBD2. In germline, CDR1 is GTSNPN, CDR2 SVGIG (reference sequence). The CDR3 extends over 13 amino acids. With V trimmed by 0 bases and J by 6 bases, 2 bases remained unmatched.

Only a few counts were recorded for this clone. The rearrangement joins TRBV7-2 to TRBJ2-5, with D maybe TRBD2 (5 bases). This CDR3 region has 14 residues. CDR1 and CDR2 (germline): SGHTA, FQGNSA. V lost 3 bases and J 2 bases, leaving 10 bases between the germline ends. The CDR3 is CASSFNSGQETQYF. CDR3 nucleotide sequence: TGTGCCAGCAGCTTCAACTCGGGGCAAGAGACCCAGTACTTC.